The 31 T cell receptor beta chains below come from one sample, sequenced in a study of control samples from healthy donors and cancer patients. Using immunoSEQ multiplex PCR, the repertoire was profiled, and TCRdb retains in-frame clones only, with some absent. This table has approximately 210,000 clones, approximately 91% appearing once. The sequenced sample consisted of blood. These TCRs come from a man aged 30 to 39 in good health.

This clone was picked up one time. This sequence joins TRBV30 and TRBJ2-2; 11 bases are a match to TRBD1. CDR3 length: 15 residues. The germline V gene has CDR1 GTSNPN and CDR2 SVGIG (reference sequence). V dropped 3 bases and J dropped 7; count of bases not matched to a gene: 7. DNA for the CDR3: TGTGCCTGGAGCGAATGGGACAGGGGGGACGGGGAGCTGTTTTTT. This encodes CAWSEWDRGDGELFF.

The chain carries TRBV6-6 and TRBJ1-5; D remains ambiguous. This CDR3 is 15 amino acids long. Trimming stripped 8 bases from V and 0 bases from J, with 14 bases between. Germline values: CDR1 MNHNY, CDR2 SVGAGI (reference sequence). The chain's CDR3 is CASGPGIYSNQPQHF. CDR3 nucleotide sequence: TGTGCCAGCGGACCGGGAATTTATAGCAATCAGCCCCAGCATTTT.

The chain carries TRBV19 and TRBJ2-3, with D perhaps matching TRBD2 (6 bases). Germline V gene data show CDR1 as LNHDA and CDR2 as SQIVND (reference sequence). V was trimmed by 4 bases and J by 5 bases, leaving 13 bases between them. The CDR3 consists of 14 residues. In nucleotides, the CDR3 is TGTGCCAGTAGTAGGCGGGGCCGGGAAGATACGCAGTATTTT. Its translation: CASSRRGREDTQYF. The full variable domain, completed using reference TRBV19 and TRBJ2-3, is DGGITQSPKYLFRKEGQNVTLSCEQNLNHDAMYWYRQDPGQGLRLIYYSQIVNDFQKGDIAEGYSVSREKKESFPLTVTSAQKNPTAFYLCASSRRGREDTQYFGPGTRLTVL.

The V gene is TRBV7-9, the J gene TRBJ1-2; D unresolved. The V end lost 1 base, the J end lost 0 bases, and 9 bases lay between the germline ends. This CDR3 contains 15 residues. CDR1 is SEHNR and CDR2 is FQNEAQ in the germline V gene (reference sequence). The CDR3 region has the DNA TGTGCCAGCAGCTTAGACGGCAGGACTAACTATGGCTACACCTTC. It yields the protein CASSLDGRTNYGYTF.

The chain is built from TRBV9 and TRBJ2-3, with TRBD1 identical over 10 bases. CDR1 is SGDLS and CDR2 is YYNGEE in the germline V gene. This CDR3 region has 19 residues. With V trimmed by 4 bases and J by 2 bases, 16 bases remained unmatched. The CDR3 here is CASSTPGTGDEGPTDTQYF. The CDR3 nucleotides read TGTGCCAGCAGCACACCCGGGACAGGGGATGAAGGTCCCACAGATACGCAGTATTTT.

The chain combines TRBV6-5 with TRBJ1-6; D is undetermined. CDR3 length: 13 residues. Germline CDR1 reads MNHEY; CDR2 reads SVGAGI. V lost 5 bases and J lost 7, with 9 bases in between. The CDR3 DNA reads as TGTGCCAGCAGTCCCTCGGGCAATTCACCCCTCCACTTT. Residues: CASSPSGNSPLHF.

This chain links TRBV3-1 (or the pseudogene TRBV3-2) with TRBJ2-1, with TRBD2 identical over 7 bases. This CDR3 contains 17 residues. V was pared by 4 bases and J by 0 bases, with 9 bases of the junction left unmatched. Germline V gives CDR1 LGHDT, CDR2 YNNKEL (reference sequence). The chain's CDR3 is CASSRGGGASSYNEQFF. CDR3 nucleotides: TGTGCCAGCAGCCGGGGGGGTGGTGCTAGCTCCTACAATGAGCAGTTCTTC.

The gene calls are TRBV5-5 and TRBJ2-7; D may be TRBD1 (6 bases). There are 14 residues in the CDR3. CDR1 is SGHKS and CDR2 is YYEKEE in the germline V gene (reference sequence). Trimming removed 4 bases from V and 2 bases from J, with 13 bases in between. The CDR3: CASSPGHDTYEQYF. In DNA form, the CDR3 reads TGTGCCAGCAGCCCGGGACACGATACCTACGAGCAGTACTTC.

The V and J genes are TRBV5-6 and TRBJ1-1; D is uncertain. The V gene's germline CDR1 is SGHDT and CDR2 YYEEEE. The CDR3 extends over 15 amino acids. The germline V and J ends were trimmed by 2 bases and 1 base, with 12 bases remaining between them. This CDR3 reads CASSLTGSRNTEAFF. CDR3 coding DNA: TGTGCCAGCAGCTTAACCGGGAGCAGGAACACTGAAGCTTTCTTT.

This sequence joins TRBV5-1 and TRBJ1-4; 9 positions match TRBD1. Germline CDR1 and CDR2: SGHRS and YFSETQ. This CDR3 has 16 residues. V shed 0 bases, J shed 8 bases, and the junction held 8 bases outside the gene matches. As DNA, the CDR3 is TGCGCCAGCAGCTTGGAAGGACAGGGGAGTTTCGAAAAACTGTTTTTT. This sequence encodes CASSLEGQGSFEKLFF. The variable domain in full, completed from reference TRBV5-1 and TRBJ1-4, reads KAGVTQTPRYLIKTRGQQVTLSCSPISGHRSVSWYQQTPGQGLQFLFEYFSETQRNKGNFPGRFSGRQFSNSRSEMNVSTLELGDSALYLCASSLEGQGSFEKLFFGSGTQLSVL.

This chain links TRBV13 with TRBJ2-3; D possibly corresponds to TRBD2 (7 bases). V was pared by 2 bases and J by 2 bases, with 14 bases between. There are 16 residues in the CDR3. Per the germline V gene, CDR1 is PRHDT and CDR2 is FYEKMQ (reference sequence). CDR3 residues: CASSLRSGGPTDTQYF. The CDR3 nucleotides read TGTGCCAGCAGCTTAAGGTCGGGGGGCCCCACAGATACGCAGTATTTT.

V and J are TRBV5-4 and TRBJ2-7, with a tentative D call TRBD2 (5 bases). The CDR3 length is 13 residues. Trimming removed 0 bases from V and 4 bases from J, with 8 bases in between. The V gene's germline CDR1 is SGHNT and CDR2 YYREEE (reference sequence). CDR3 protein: CASSLVEGYEQYF. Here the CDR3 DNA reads TGTGCCAGCAGCTTGGTAGAGGGATACGAGCAGTACTTC.

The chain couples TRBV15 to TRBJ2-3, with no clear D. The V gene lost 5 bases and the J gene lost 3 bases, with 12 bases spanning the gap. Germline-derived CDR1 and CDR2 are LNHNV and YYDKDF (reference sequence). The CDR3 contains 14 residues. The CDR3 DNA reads TGTGCCACCAGCCGACGCGGAGTTACAGATACGCAGTATTTT. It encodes CATSRRGVTDTQYF.

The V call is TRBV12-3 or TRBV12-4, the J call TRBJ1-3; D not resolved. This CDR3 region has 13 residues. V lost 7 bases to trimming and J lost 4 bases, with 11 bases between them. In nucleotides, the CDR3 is TGTGCCAGCACCTTAATAGGGGGAAACACCATATATTTT. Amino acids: CASTLIGGNTIYF.

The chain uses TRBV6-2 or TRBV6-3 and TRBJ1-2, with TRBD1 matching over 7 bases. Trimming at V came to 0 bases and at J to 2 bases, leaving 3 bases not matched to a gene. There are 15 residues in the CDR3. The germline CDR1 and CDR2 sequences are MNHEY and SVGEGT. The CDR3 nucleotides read TGTGCCAGCAGTTACTCGAGGGGGCCCAACTATGGCTACACCTTC. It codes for CASSYSRGPNYGYTF.

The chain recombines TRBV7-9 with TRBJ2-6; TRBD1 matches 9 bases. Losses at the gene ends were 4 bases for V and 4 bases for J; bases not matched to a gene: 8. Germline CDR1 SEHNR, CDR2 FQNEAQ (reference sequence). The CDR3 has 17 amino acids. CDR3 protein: CASSSTQGTGGANVLTF. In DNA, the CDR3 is TGTGCCAGCAGCTCCACCCAAGGGACAGGGGGGGCCAACGTCCTGACTTTC.

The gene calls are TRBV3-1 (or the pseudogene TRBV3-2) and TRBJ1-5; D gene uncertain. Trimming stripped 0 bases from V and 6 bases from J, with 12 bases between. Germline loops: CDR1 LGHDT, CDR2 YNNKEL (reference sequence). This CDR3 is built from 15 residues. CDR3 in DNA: TGTGCCAGCAGCCAAGATAGTCAGGTCACTCAGCCCCAGCATTTT. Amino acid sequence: CASSQDSQVTQPQHF.

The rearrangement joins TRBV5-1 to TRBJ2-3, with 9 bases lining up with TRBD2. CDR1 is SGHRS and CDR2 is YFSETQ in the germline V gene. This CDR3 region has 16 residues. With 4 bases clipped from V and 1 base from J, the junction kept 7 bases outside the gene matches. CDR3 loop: CASSPSGVARTDTQYF. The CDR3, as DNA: TGCGCCAGCAGCCCTAGCGGGGTAGCACGCACAGATACGCAGTATTTT.

CDR3 region: CASSAQRRTTYSNQPQHF. CDR3 nucleotide sequence: TGTGCCAGCAGTGCTCAGAGACGAACAACATATAGCAATCAGCCCCAGCATTTT. The genes are TRBV2 and TRBJ1-5, with D unclear. The CDR3 sequence is 18 residues long. V gave up 4 bases and J gave up 0 bases, with 19 bases separating them. Germline V lookup: CDR1 SNHLY, CDR2 FYNNEI.

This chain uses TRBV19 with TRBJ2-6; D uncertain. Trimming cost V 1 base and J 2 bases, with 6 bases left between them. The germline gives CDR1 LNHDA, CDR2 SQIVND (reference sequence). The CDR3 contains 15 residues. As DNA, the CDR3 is TGTGCCAGTAGTATAGTGTGGGCTGGGGCCAACGTCCTGACTTTC. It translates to CASSIVWAGANVLTF.

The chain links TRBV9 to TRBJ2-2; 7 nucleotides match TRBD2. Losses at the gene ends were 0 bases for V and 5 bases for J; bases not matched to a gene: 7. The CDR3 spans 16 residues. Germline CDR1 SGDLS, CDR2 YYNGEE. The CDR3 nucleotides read TGTGCCAGCAGCGTAGCCTGGCAGGGAGGGACCGGGGAGCTGTTTTTT. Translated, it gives CASSVAWQGGTGELFF.

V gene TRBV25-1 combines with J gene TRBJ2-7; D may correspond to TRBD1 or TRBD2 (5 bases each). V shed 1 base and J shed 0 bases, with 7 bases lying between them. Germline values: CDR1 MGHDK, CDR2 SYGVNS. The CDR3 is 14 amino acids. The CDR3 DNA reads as TGTGCCAGCAGTGAATCAGGGAGCTCCTACGAGCAGTACTTC. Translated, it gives CASSESGSSYEQYF.

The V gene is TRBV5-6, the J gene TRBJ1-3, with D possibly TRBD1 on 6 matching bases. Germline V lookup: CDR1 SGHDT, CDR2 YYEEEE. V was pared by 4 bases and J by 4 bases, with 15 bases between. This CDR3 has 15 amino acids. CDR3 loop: CASSPGDRLGNTIYF. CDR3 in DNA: TGTGCCAGCAGCCCAGGAGACAGGCTCGGAAACACCATATATTTT. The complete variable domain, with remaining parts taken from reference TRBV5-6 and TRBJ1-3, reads DAGVTQSPTHLIKTRGQQVTLRCSPKSGHDTVSWYQQALGQGPQFIFQYYEEEERQRGNFPDRFSGHQFPNYSSELNVNALLLGDSALYLCASSPGDRLGNTIYFGEGSWLTVV.

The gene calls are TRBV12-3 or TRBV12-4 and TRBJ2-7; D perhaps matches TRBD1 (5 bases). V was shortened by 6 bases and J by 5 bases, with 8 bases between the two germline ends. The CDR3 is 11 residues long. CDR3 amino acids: CASSQGDEQYF. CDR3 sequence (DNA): TGTGCCAGCAGCCAGGGCGACGAGCAGTACTTC.

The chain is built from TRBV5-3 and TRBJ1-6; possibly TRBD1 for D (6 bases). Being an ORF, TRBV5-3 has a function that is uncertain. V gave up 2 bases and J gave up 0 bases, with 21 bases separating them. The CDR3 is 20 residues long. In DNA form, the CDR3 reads TGTGCCAGAAGCTTACCCTCCGGGACACGAAAAAGCTCCTATAATTCACCCCTCCACTTT. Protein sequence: CARSLPSGTRKSSYNSPLHF.

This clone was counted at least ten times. This chain's CDR3 is CASGPSGVLSYEQYF. The CDR3, as DNA: TGTGCTAGTGGTCCTAGCGGGGTCTTAAGCTACGAGCAGTACTTC. The genes are TRBV12-5 and TRBJ2-7, with 9 bases lining up with TRBD2. V was clipped by 5 bases and J by 3 bases; unmatched bases: 8. The CDR3 runs to 15 residues. Germline lookup yields CDR1 LGHNT and CDR2 FRNRAP.

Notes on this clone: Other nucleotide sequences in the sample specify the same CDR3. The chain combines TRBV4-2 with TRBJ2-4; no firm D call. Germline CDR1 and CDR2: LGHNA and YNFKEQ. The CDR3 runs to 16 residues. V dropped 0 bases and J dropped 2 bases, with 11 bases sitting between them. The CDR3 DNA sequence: TGTGCCAGCAGCCAAGAAGCCCTCGGACCCAAAAACATTCAGTACTTC. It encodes CASSQEALGPKNIQYF.

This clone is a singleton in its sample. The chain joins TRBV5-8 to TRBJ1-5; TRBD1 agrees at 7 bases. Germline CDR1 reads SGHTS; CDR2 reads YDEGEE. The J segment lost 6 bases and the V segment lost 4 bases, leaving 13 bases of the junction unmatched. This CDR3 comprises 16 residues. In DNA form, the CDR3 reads TGTGCCAGCAGCCGCGGGAAAGGGACAGCCGGTCAGCCCCAGCATTTT. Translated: CASSRGKGTAGQPQHF.

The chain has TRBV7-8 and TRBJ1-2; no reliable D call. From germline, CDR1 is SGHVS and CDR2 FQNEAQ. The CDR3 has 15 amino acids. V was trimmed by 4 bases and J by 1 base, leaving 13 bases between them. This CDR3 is CASSSRNGNNYGYTF. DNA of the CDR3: TGTGCCAGCAGCTCGAGGAATGGGAATAACTATGGCTACACCTTC.

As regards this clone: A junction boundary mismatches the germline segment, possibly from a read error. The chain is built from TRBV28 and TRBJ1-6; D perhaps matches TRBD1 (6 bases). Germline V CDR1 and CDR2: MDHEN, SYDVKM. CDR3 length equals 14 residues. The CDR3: CATSLQGWNSPLHF. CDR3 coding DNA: TGTGCCACCAGTTTACAGGGTTGGAATTCACCCCTCCACTTT.

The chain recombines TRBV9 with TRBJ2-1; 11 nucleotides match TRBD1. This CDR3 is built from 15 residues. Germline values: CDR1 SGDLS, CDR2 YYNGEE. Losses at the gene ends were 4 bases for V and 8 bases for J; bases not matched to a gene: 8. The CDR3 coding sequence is TGTGCCAGCAGCCGGGACAGGGGGACAGTCGATGAGCAGTTCTTC. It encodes CASSRDRGTVDEQFF.